Listed below are T cell receptor beta chains from one sample, sequenced in a study of T-cell memory formation after mild COVID-19. MiXCR, applied by TCRdb to the 5' RACE reads, yields one record per CDR3 protein. The repertoire holds 530,000 or so distinct CDR3 sequences, with about 18% as singletons. Sequences were obtained from PBMCs or a T cell subset sorted from them (not recorded which). These receptors were obtained from an adult woman who had mild COVID-19 (a few samples of this study predate the infection). Cell type and time point are not known. The CDR3 runs from the conserved cysteine through the conserved F or W. A D gene is named only where the DNA matches it firmly. Not all rows give a size; the values are once, few, many and, for expanded clones, a class.

clone size: few; J gene: TRBJ2-5; D gene: NA; V gene: TRBV29-1; CDR3 DNA: TGCAGCGTGACGGACGTTCCGGGCGAGACCCAGTACTTC; CDR3 protein: CSVTDVPGETQYF
clone size: few; J gene: TRBJ2-1; D gene: TRBD2; V gene: TRBV7-3; CDR3 DNA: TGTGCCAGCAGCTGGACTAGCGGGAGTGGTGAGCAGTTCTTC; CDR3 protein: CASSWTSGSGEQFF
clone size: NA; J gene: TRBJ2-2; D gene: TRBD1; V gene: TRBV5-5; CDR3 DNA: TGTGCCAGCACCAAACCAGGACAGGGGATACCCGGGGAGCTGTTTTTT; CDR3 protein: CASTKPGQGIPGELFF
clone size: NA; J gene: TRBJ2-5; D gene: NA; V gene: TRBV25-1; CDR3 DNA: TGTGCCAGCAGTGGACCCCAGGAGAGGAGGAGGGGGGAAGAGACCCAGTACTTC; CDR3 protein: CASSGPQERRRGEETQYF
clone size: NA; J gene: TRBJ2-2; D gene: TRBD2; V gene: TRBV6-2/TRBV6-3; CDR3 DNA: TGTGCCAGCAGTTTGACTAGCGGGGACTACGCGAACACCGGGGAGCTGTTTTTT; CDR3 protein: CASSLTSGDYANTGELFF
clone size: NA; J gene: TRBJ2-3; D gene: TRBD2; V gene: TRBV4-3; CDR3 DNA: TGCGCCAGCAGCAAAAGGTCACTAGCGGGAGGGTCCGGGGATACGCAGTATTTT; CDR3 protein: CASSKRSLAGGSGDTQYF
clone size: NA; J gene: TRBJ1-4; D gene: NA; V gene: TRBV10-3; CDR3 DNA: TGTGCCATCGGGCTCATTGCTGAAAAACTGTTTTTT; CDR3 protein: CAIGLIAEKLFF
clone size: few; J gene: TRBJ1-2; D gene: NA; V gene: TRBV7-2; CDR3 DNA: TGTGCCAGCAGCTTAGTGCGGCAGGGCAACTATGGCTACACCTTC; CDR3 protein: CASSLVRQGNYGYTF
clone size: NA; J gene: TRBJ1-4; D gene: NA; V gene: TRBV7-9; CDR3 DNA: TGTGCCAGCAGCTTAGGGGTTGCAACTAATGAAAAACTGTTTTTT; CDR3 protein: CASSLGVATNEKLFF
clone size: few; J gene: TRBJ1-1; D gene: NA; V gene: TRBV7-2; CDR3 DNA: TGTGCCAGCAGCTTACCCCGTTGGTCGAACACTGAAGCTTTCTTT; CDR3 protein: CASSLPRWSNTEAFF
clone size: few; J gene: TRBJ1-1; D gene: NA; V gene: TRBV4-1; CDR3 DNA: TGCGCCAGCAGCCACCTAATAGGCGGGGCTGAAGCTTTCTTT; CDR3 protein: CASSHLIGGAEAFF
clone size: NA; J gene: TRBJ2-1; D gene: TRBD1; V gene: TRBV20-1; CDR3 DNA: TGCAGTGCTGGGGACAGGGGGGCCTACAATGAGCAGTTCTTC; CDR3 protein: CSAGDRGAYNEQFF
clone size: few; J gene: TRBJ2-5; D gene: NA; V gene: TRBV27; CDR3 DNA: TGTGCCAGCAGTTCACCCCTGCGGGGCAGGGAGACCCAGTACTTC; CDR3 protein: CASSSPLRGRETQYF